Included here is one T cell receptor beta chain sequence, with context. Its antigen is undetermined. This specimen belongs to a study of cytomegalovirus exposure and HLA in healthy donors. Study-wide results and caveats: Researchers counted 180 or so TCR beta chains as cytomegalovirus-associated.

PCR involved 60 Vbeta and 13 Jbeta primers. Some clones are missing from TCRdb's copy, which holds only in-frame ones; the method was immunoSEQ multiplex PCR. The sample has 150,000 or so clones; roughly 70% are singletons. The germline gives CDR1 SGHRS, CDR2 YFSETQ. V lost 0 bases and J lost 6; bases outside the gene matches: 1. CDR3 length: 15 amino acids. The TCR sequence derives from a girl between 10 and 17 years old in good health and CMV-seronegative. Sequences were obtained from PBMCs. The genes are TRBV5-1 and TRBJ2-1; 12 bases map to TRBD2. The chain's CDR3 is CASSLGLAGVNEQFF. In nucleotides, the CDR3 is TGCGCCAGCAGCTTGGGACTAGCGGGGGTCAATGAGCAGTTCTTC.